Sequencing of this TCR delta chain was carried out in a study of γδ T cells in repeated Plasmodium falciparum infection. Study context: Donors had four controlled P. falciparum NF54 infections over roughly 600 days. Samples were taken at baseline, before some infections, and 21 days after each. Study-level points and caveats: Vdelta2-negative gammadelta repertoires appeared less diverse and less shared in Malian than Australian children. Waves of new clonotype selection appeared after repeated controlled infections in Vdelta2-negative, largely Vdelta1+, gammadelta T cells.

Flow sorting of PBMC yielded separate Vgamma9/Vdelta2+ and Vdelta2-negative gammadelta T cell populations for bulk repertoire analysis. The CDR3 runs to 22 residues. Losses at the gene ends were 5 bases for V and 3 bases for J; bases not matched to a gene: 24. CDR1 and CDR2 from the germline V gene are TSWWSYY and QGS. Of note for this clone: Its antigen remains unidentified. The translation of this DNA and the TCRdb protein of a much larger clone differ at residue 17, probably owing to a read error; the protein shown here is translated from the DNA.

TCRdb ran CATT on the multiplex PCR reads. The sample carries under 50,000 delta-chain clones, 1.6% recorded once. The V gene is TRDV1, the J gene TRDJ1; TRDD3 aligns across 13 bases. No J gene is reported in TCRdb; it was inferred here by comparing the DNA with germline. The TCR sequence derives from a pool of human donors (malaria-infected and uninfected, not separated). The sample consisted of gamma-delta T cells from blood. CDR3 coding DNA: TGTGCTCTTGGGCTCCCATTAGGCCGTAGTACTGGGGGATACGGTACTTCCGATAAACTCATCTTT. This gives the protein CALGLPLGRSTGGYGTSDKLIF.